The 30 T cell receptor beta chains below come from one sample, sequenced in a study of shared clonotypes between healthy human individuals. Naive CD8 cells were CD45RO-negative, positively selected for CCR7, excluding terminally differentiated effector memory CD45RA+ cells. This table comes from immunoSEQ multiplex PCR, and its TCRdb copy is limited to in-frame clones, with some not included. The sample yields about 700,000 clones, 92% seen once. The material sequenced was naive CD8+ T cells sorted from blood. The receptors were sampled from a man aged 30 to 39 in good health.

The chain has TRBV7-8 and TRBJ2-7; 7 nucleotides agree with TRBD1. The CDR3 extends over 15 amino acids. Per germline, CDR1 SGHVS and CDR2 FQNEAQ. The junction had 7 bases not matched to a gene; V was cut back by 0 bases and J by 5 bases. The CDR3 nucleotides are TGTGCCAGCAGCTTAGCGAGAGACAGGGTAAACGAGCAGTACTTC. It specifies CASSLARDRVNEQYF.

This clone was counted only a few times. The chain has TRBV7-8 and TRBJ2-1, with no clear D. The CDR3 is 10 residues long. With 0 bases removed from V and 9 bases from J, the gap between germline ends came to 0 bases. CDR1 is SGHVS, CDR2 FQNEAQ, per germline. This CDR3 reads CASSLAEQFF. DNA for the CDR3: TGTGCCAGCAGCTTAGCTGAGCAGTTCTTC.

This clone was counted a single time. The chain links TRBV10-2 to TRBJ2-1; 7 bases map to TRBD2. V shed 6 bases, J shed 6 bases, and the junction held 11 bases outside the gene matches. Germline CDR1 WSHSY, CDR2 SAAADI. The CDR3 is made up of 15 amino acids. This chain's CDR3 is CASRDPGTTLNEQFF. CDR3 DNA: TGCGCCAGCAGGGACCCCGGGACTACACTCAATGAGCAGTTCTTC.

This rearrangement joins TRBV19 to TRBJ1-1; 7 positions agree with TRBD1. The CDR3 covers 13 residues. Germline CDR1 and CDR2: LNHDA and SQIVND (reference sequence). V shed 5 bases, J shed 5 bases, and the junction held 5 bases outside the gene matches. The CDR3, as DNA: TGTGCCAGTAGTTCGACAGGGTGGACTGAAGCTTTCTTT. The encoded protein is CASSSTGWTEAFF. The variable domain in full, with the rest retrieved from reference TRBV19 and TRBJ1-1, is DGGITQSPKYLFRKEGQNVTLSCEQNLNHDAMYWYRQDPGQGLRLIYYSQIVNDFQKGDIAEGYSVSREKKESFPLTVTSAQKNPTAFYLCASSSTGWTEAFFGQGTRLTVV.

This chain connects TRBV4-3 to TRBJ2-6, with D perhaps matching TRBD2 (5 bases). Trimming pared 0 bases from V and 4 bases from J, leaving 10 bases between. This CDR3 is 16 amino acids long. CDR1 and CDR2 from the germline V gene are LGHNA and YSLEER. The CDR3 nucleotides read TGCGCCAGCAGCCAAGATATCGGGGTCGGGGCCAACGTCCTGACTTTC. Protein product: CASSQDIGVGANVLTF.

This chain joins TRBV6-6 and TRBJ2-7; possibly TRBD2 for D (5 bases). Trimming cost V 5 bases and J 3 bases, with 11 bases left between them. The CDR3 runs 13 residues. Germline values: CDR1 MNHNY, CDR2 SVGAGI (reference sequence). The CDR3 bases are TGTGCCAGCAGTCGGACTTGGAACTACGAGCAGTACTTC. Its protein is CASSRTWNYEQYF.

This chain connects TRBV19 to TRBJ1-2; unclear D gene. The CDR3 runs 15 residues. Germline CDR1 LNHDA, CDR2 SQIVND (reference sequence). V lost 6 bases to trimming and J lost 3 bases, with 17 bases between them. In DNA, the CDR3 is TGTGCCAGTAGCCCCCTCCCCTCAGCTGACTATGGCTACACCTTC. Its protein product is CASSPLPSADYGYTF.

The V gene is TRBV27, the J gene TRBJ2-1; 8 bases agree with TRBD2. The trim removed 6 bases at V and 7 bases at J, leaving 8 bases unmatched. Germline V CDR1 and CDR2: MNHEY, SMNVEV (reference sequence). This CDR3 spans 14 amino acids. CDR3 in amino acids: CASRASGSENEQFF. Here the CDR3 DNA reads TGTGCCAGCAGGGCAAGCGGGAGTGAAAATGAGCAGTTCTTC.

The chain employs TRBV9 and TRBJ2-1; 7 bases agree with TRBD1. The CDR3 is made up of 13 amino acids. In germline, CDR1 is SGDLS, CDR2 YYNGEE. V dropped 3 bases and J dropped 8; count of bases not matched to a gene: 5. The CDR3 spells CASSEQGSHEQFF. CDR3 in DNA: TGTGCCAGCAGCGAACAGGGGAGCCATGAGCAGTTCTTC. The full variable domain, rest sourced from reference TRBV9 and TRBJ2-1, is DSGVTQTPKHLITATGQRVTLRCSPRSGDLSVYWYQQSLDQGLQFLIQYYNGEERAKGNILERFSAQQFPDLHSELNLSSLELGDSALYFCASSEQGSHEQFFGPGTRLTVL.

V usage is TRBV5-1 and J usage is TRBJ2-7, with D unclear. The CDR3 totals 13 residues. CDR1 is SGHRS, CDR2 YFSETQ, per germline. V lost 4 bases and J 3 bases, leaving 11 bases between the germline ends. The CDR3: CASSDEVSYEQYF. The CDR3 DNA is TGCGCCAGCAGCGACGAGGTAAGCTACGAGCAGTACTTC.

V is TRBV27 and J is TRBJ2-7; D gene uncertain. V dropped 2 bases and J dropped 7 bases, with 12 bases sitting between them. Germline-derived CDR1 and CDR2 are MNHEY and SMNVEV (reference sequence). This CDR3 spans 13 amino acids. The CDR3: CASSLKPIREQYF. The DNA of the CDR3 is TGTGCCAGCAGTTTAAAACCAATTCGGGAGCAGTACTTC.

This clone has only a few counts. For the CDR3, the DNA is TGTGCCAGCAGTTCACAGGGACCTACCTACGAGCAGTACTTC. Amino acids: CASSSQGPTYEQYF. The V and J genes are TRBV27 and TRBJ2-7, with a weak D call TRBD1 (6 bases). The CDR3 extends over 14 amino acids. From germline, CDR1 is MNHEY and CDR2 SMNVEV (reference sequence). V lost 4 bases and J lost 2, with 12 bases in between.

The chain combines TRBV11-2 with TRBJ1-4; D unclear. Trimming took off 3 bases at V and 4 bases at J, with 9 bases between the two ends. Germline lookup yields CDR1 SGHAT and CDR2 FQNNGV. This CDR3 region has 14 residues. DNA for the CDR3: TGTGCCAGCAGCTTCGGAGAAAGTAATGAAAAACTGTTTTTT. This codes for CASSFGESNEKLFF.

The V and J genes are TRBV9 and TRBJ2-3; no clear D gene. Trimming stripped 3 bases from V and 1 base from J, with 12 bases between. This CDR3 has 15 amino acids. The germline gives CDR1 SGDLS, CDR2 YYNGEE. CDR3 bases: TGTGCCAGCAGCGATAGCTCCTCGGGCACAGATACGCAGTATTTT. This gives the protein CASSDSSSGTDTQYF.

For the CDR3, the DNA is TGTGCCACCAGCAGTGACCAGGGAGGCGGCAATCAGCCCCAGCATTTT. This codes for CATSSDQGGGNQPQHF. This chain uses TRBV15 with TRBJ1-5, with TRBD1 as a possible D gene (5 bases). V was clipped by 3 bases and J by 2 bases, with 14 bases between them. Per the germline V gene, CDR1 is LNHNV and CDR2 is YYDKDF (reference sequence). The CDR3 extends over 16 amino acids.

V gene TRBV15 combines with J gene TRBJ1-1; 8 bases agree with TRBD1. Germline V gene sequence: CDR1 LNHNV, CDR2 YYDKDF (reference sequence). Trimming removed 0 bases from V and 8 bases from J; junction bases left unmatched: 8. The CDR3 spans 15 residues. CDR3 sequence: CATSRDIQGGEEAFF. For the CDR3, the DNA is TGTGCCACCAGCAGAGATATACAGGGGGGTGAAGAAGCTTTCTTT.

V gene TRBV27 combines with J gene TRBJ2-1, with 11 bases lining up with TRBD2. CDR3 length: 17 amino acids. Trimming at V came to 4 bases and at J to 4 bases, leaving 9 bases not matched to a gene. Germline CDR1 reads MNHEY; CDR2 reads SMNVEV (reference sequence). Here the CDR3 reads CASSSGPGTSGYNEQFF. CDR3 DNA: TGTGCCAGCAGTTCTGGCCCCGGGACTAGCGGATACAATGAGCAGTTCTTC.

The chain couples TRBV5-1 to TRBJ1-1; 9 bases agree with TRBD1. The CDR3 sequence is 16 residues long. Trimming removed 4 bases from V and 1 base from J; junction bases left unmatched: 8. CDR1 is SGHRS and CDR2 is YFSETQ in the germline V gene. In nucleotides, the CDR3 is TGCGCCAGCAGCGTGGGGGACAGGGAGTCGAACACTGAAGCTTTCTTT. Amino acid sequence: CASSVGDRESNTEAFF.

This chain connects TRBV29-1 to TRBJ2-1; 9 nucleotides align to TRBD2. The ends lost 0 bases at V and 0 bases at J; junction bases unmatched: 9. CDR3 length equals 18 residues. In germline, CDR1 is SQVTM, CDR2 ANQGSEA. As DNA, the CDR3 is TGCAGCGTTGAAGATCTGACTAGCGGAAAGAGCTCCTACAATGAGCAGTTCTTC. Amino acids: CSVEDLTSGKSSYNEQFF.

The chain combines TRBV7-3 with TRBJ2-1; TRBD1 matches 8 bases. V was clipped by 3 bases and J by 8 bases; unmatched bases: 9. Per germline, CDR1 SGHTA and CDR2 FQGTGA. The CDR3 has 15 residues. The CDR3 nucleotides are TGTGCCAGCAGCTTCGCGACAGGGGCACCCGATGAGCAGTTCTTC. This translates into CASSFATGAPDEQFF.

This clone was counted once. This sequence joins TRBV19 and TRBJ1-1; 7 bases are a match to TRBD1. The CDR3 runs 15 residues. Trimming removed 6 bases from V and 7 bases from J; junction bases left unmatched: 14. Germline V gives CDR1 LNHDA, CDR2 SQIVND (reference sequence). The CDR3 nucleotides read TGTGCCAGTAGATTCTATGGCGGCAGGGGGGATGAAGCTTTCTTT. It yields the protein CASRFYGGRGDEAFF.

The chain is built from TRBV7-9 and TRBJ1-4; perhaps TRBD1 as D (5 bases). V was shortened by 5 bases and J by 6 bases, with 22 bases between the two germline ends. CDR3 length: 17 residues. Per the germline V gene, CDR1 is SEHNR and CDR2 is FQNEAQ (reference sequence). In DNA, the CDR3 is TGTGCCAGCAGCACCCTAATGGGGCTGGGTACCTATGAAAAACTGTTTTTT. Protein product: CASSTLMGLGTYEKLFF.

This chain links TRBV11-2 with TRBJ2-7; TRBD1 matches at 9 bases. The CDR3 consists of 16 residues. Germline-derived CDR1 and CDR2 are SGHAT and FQNNGV. V lost 3 bases and J lost 2; bases outside the gene matches: 8. CDR3 loop: CASSLEPGTGPYEQYF. CDR3 DNA: TGTGCCAGCAGCTTGGAACCCGGGACAGGGCCCTACGAGCAGTACTTC.

This chain connects TRBV2 to TRBJ1-1; D is unresolved. The V end was cut by 6 bases, the J end by 0 bases, with 11 bases between. Germline values: CDR1 SNHLY, CDR2 FYNNEI. The CDR3 sequence is 14 residues long. For the CDR3, the DNA is TGTGCCAGCAGGGAGCGGCAGATGAACACTGAAGCTTTCTTT. Encoded protein: CASRERQMNTEAFF.

V is TRBV4-1 and J is TRBJ2-2; perhaps TRBD2 as D (5 bases). Trimming shortened V by 2 bases and J by 6 bases, and 16 bases separated the two germline ends. CDR1 and CDR2 (germline): MGHRA, YSYEKL. The CDR3 contains 16 residues. DNA of the CDR3: TGCGCCAGCAGCCAATATCTCGGGGATGGGGCCGGGGAGCTGTTTTTT. Its protein is CASSQYLGDGAGELFF.

The chain recombines TRBV15 with TRBJ2-1, with a possible D match to TRBD2 (6 bases). The CDR3 is made up of 13 amino acids. V lost 6 bases and J lost 4, with 10 bases in between. Germline V gene sequence: CDR1 LNHNV, CDR2 YYDKDF (reference sequence). The CDR3 DNA follows: TGTGCCACCAGAGATGGAGGGTACAATGAGCAGTTCTTC. Amino acids: CATRDGGYNEQFF. The whole variable domain, filled in from reference TRBV15 and TRBJ2-1, reads DAMVIQNPRYQVTQFGKPVTLSCSQTLNHNVMYWYQQKSSQAPKLLFHYYDKDFNNEADTPDNFQSRRPNTSFCFLDIRSPGLGDTAMYLCATRDGGYNEQFFGPGTRLTVL.

This rearrangement joins TRBV19 to TRBJ1-5; D is unclear. Germline V gene lookup returns CDR1 LNHDA and CDR2 SQIVND (reference sequence). The V end was cut by 1 base, the J end by 0 bases, with 4 bases between. This CDR3 region has 14 residues. The CDR3 nucleotides are TGTGCCAGTAGTATAGTTCATAGCAATCAGCCCCAGCATTTT. This codes for CASSIVHSNQPQHF.

The chain carries TRBV4-3 and TRBJ2-3; D remains ambiguous. The germline gives CDR1 LGHNA, CDR2 YSLEER. V dropped 1 base and J dropped 6 bases, with 11 bases sitting between them. The CDR3 is 14 amino acids. The CDR3 reads CASSQALESDTQYF. The CDR3 DNA follows: TGCGCCAGCAGCCAAGCCCTAGAATCCGATACGCAGTATTTT.

The gene calls are TRBV5-1 and TRBJ1-5; 9 bases align to TRBD1. This CDR3 has 16 residues. J gave up 3 bases and V 0 bases, and 4 bases lay outside the gene matches. CDR1 and CDR2 from the germline V gene are SGHRS and YFSETQ. The CDR3 nucleotides are TGCGCCAGCAGCTTGGGACAGGGGGAGGTCAATCAGCCCCAGCATTTT. This codes for CASSLGQGEVNQPQHF.

The rearrangement links TRBV9 to TRBJ2-7; 9 bases align to TRBD1. The germline V gene encodes CDR1 SGDLS and CDR2 YYNGEE. The CDR3 is 15 residues long. J gave up 5 bases and V 4 bases, and 10 bases lay outside the gene matches. The CDR3 protein is CASSPHGQGLHEQYF. As DNA, the CDR3 is TGTGCCAGCAGCCCCCATGGACAGGGGTTGCACGAGCAGTACTTC.